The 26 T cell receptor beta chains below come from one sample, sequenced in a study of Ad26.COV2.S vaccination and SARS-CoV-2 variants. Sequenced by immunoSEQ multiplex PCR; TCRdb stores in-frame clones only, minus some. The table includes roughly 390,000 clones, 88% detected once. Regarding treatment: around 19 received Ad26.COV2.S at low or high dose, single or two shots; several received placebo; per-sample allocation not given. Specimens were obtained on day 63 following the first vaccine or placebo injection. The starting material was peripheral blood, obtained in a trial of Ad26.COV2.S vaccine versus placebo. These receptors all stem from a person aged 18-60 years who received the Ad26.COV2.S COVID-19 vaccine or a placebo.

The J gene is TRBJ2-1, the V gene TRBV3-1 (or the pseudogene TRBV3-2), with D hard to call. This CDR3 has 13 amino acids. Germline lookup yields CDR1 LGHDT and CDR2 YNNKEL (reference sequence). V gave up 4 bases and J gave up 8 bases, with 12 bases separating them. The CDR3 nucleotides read TGTGCCAGCAGCCCAGGTACGTGGGATGAGCAGTTCTTC. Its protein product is CASSPGTWDEQFF.

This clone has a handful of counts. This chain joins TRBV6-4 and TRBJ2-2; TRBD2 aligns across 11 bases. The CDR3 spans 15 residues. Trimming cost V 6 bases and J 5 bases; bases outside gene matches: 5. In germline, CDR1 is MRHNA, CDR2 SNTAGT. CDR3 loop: CASSLLAGETGELFF. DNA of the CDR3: TGTGCCAGCAGCCTACTAGCGGGGGAGACCGGGGAGCTGTTTTTT.

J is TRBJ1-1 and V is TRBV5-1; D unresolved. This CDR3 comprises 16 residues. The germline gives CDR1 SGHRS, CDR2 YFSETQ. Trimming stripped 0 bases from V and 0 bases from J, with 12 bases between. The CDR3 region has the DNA TGCGCCAGCAGCTTGGCCAGGAGGTACATGAACACTGAAGCTTTCTTT. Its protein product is CASSLARRYMNTEAFF.

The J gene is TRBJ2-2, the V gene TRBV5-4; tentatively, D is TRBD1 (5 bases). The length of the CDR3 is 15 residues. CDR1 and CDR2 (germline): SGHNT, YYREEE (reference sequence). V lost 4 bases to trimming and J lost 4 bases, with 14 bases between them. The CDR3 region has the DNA TGTGCCAGCAGCCCCGGACAACTCAGCACCGGGGAGCTGTTTTTT. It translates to CASSPGQLSTGELFF.

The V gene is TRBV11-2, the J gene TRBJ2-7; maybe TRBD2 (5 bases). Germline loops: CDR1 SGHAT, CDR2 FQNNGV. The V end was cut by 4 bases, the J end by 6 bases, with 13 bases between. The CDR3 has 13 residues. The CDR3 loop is CASSSELGSEQYF. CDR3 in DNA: TGTGCCAGCAGCTCGGAGCTGGGGAGCGAGCAGTACTTC.

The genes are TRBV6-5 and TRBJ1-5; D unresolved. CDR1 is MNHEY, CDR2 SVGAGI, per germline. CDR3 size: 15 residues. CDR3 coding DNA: TGTGTCCAGCCCGTTAAGACGGTGGGCAATCAGCCCCAGCATTTT. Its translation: CVQPVKTVGNQPQHF.

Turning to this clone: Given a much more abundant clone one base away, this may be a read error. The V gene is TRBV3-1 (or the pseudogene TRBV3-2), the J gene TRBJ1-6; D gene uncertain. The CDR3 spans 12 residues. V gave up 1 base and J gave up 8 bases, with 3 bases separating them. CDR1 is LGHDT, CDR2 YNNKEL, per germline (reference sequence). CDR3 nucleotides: TGTGCCAGCAGCCAAGTGGATTCACCCCTCCACTTT. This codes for CASSQVDSPLHF.

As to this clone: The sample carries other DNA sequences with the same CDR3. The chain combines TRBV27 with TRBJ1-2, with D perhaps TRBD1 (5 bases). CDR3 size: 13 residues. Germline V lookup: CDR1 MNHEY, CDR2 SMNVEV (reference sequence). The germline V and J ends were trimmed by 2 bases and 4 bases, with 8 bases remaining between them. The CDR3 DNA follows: TGTGCCAGCAGTTTAGTAGGGACCTATGGCTACACCTTC. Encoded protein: CASSLVGTYGYTF.

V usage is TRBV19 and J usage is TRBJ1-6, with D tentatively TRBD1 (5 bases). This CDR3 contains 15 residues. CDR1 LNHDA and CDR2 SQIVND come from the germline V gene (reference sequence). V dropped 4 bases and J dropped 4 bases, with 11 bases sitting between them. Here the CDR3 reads CASSNRGGYNSPLHF. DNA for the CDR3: TGTGCCAGTAGTAACCGGGGGGGTTATAATTCACCCCTCCACTTT.

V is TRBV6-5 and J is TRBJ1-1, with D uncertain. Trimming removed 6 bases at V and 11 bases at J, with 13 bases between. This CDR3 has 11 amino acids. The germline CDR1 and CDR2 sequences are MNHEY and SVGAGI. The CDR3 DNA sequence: TGTGCCAGCAGAACGGGCCCCAACGCTTTCTTT. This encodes CASRTGPNAFF.

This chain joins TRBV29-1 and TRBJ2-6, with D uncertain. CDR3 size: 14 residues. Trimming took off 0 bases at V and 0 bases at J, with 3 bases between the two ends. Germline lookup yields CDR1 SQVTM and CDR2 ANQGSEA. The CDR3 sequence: CSVEEVSGANVLTF. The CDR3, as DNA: TGCAGCGTTGAAGAAGTCTCTGGGGCCAACGTCCTGACTTTC.

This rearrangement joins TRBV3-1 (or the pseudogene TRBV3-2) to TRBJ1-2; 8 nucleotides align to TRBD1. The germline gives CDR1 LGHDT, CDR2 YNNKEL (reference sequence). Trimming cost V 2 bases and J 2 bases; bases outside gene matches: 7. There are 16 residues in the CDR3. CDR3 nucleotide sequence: TGTGCCAGCAGCCAACGACAGGGGAAAGAAAACTATGGCTACACCTTC. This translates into CASSQRQGKENYGYTF.

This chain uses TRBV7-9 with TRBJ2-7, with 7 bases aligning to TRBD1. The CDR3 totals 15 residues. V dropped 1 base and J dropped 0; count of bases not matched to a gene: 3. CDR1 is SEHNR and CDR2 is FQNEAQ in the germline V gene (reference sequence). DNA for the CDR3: TGTGCCAGCAGCTTAGAAGCAGGGGGCTCCTACGAGCAGTACTTC. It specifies CASSLEAGGSYEQYF.

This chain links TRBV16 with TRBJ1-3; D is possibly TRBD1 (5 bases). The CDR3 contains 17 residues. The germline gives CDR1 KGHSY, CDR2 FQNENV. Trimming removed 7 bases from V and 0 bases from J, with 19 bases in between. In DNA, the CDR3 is TGTGCCAGCAACAATTTTCCGCGGGGCGTCTCTGGAAACACCATATATTTT. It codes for CASNNFPRGVSGNTIYF.

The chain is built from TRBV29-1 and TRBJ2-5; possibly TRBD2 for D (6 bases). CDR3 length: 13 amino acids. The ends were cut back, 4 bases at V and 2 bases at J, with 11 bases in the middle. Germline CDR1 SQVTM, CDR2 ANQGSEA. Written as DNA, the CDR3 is TGCAGCGTTGCTTTGGGGGGACAAGAGACCCAGTACTTC. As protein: CSVALGGQETQYF. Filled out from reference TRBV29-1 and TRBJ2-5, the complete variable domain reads SAVISQKPSRDICQRGTSLTIQCQVDSQVTMMFWYRQQPGQSLTLIATANQGSEATYESGFVIDKFPISRPNLTFSTLTVSNMSPEDSSIYLCSVALGGQETQYFGPGTRLLVL.

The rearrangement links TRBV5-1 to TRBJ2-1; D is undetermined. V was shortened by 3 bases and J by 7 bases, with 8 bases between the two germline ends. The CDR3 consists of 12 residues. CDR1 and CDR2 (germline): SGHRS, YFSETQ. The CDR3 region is CASSSTLNEQFF. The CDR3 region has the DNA TGCGCCAGCAGCTCGACTCTTAATGAGCAGTTCTTC.

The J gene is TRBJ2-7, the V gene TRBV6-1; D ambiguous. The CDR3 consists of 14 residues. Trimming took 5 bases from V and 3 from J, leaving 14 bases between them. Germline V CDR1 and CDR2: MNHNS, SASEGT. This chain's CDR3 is CASSLRHLNYEQYF. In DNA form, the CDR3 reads TGTGCCAGCAGTTTACGGCACCTAAACTACGAGCAGTACTTC.

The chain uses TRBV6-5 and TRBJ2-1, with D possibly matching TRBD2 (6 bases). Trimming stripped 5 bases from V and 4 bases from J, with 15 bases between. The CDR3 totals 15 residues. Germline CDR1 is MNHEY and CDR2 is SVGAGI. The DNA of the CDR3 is TGTGCCAGCAGTCCCTCCGGGACTGCTTACAATGAGCAGTTCTTC. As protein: CASSPSGTAYNEQFF.

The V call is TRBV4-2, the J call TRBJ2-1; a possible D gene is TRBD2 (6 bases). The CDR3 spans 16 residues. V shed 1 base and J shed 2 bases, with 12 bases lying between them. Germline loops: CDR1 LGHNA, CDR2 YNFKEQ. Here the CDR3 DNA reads TGTGCCAGCAGCCAAGGTCGGGACTCCCCCTACAATGAGCAGTTCTTC. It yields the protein CASSQGRDSPYNEQFF.

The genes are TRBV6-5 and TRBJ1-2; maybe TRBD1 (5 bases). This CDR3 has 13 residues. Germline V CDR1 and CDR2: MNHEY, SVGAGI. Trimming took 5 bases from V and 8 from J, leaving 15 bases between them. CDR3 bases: TGTGCCAGCAGTCGACAGCCGGAGGGGGGCTACACCTTC. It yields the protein CASSRQPEGGYTF.

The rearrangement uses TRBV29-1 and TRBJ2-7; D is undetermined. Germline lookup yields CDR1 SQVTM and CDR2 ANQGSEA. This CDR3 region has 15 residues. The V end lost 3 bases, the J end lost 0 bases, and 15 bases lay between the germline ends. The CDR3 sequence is CSVESAGVSSYEQYF. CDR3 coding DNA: TGCAGCGTTGAGTCCGCTGGGGTCAGCTCCTACGAGCAGTACTTC.

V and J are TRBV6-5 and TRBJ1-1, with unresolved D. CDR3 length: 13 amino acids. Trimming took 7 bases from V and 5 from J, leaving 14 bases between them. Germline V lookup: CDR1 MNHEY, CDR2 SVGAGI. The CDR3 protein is CASTARGRTEAFF. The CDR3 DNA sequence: TGTGCCAGCACTGCACGGGGAAGGACTGAAGCTTTCTTT.

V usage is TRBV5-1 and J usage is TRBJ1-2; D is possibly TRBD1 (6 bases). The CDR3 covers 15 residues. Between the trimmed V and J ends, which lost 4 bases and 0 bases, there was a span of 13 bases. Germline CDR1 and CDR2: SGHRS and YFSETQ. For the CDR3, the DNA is TGCGCCAGCAGCCTACCGGACAGATCTAACTATGGCTACACCTTC. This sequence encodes CASSLPDRSNYGYTF.

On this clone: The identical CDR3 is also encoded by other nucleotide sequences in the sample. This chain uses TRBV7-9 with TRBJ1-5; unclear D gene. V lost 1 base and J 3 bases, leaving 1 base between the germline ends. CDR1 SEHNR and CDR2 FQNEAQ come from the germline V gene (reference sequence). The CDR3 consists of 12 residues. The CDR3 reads CASSLDNQPQHF. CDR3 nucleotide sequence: TGTGCCAGCAGCTTAGACAATCAGCCCCAGCATTTT. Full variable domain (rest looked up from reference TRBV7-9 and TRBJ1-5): DTGVSQNPRHKITKRGQNVTFRCDPISEHNRLYWYRQTLGQGPEFLTYFQNEAQLEKSRLLSDRFSAERPKGSFSTLEIQRTEQGDSAMYLCASSLDNQPQHFGDGTRLSIL.

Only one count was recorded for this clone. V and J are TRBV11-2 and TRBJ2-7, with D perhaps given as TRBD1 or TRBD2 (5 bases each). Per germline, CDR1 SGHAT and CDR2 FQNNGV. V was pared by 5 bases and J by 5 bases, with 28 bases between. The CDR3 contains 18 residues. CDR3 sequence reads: CASSNIRGTRAATHEQYF. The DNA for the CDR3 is TGTGCCAGCAGCAACATAAGGGGAACGCGGGCCGCGACGCACGAGCAGTACTTC.

CDR3 sequence reads: CASSASGTGVEKLFF. In DNA form, the CDR3 reads TGCGCCAGCAGCGCATCCGGGACAGGGGTTGAAAAACTGTTTTTT. The chain couples TRBV5-1 to TRBJ1-4; TRBD1 agrees at 10 bases. Germline assignment: CDR1 SGHRS and CDR2 YFSETQ. This CDR3 has 15 amino acids. V lost 4 bases to trimming and J lost 7 bases; unmatched junction nucleotides: 7.